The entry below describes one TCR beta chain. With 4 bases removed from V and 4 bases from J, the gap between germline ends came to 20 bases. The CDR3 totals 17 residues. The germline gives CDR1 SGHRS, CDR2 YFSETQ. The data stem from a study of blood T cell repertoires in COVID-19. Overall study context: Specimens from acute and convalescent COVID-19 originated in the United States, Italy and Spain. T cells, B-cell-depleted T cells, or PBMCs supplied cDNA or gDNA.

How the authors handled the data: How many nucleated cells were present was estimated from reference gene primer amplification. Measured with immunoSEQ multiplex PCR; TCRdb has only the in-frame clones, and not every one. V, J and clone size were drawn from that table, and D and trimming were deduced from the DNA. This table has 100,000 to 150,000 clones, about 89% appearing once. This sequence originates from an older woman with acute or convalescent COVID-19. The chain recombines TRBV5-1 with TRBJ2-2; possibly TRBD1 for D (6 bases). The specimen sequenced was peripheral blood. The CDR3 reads CASSPVPGAAGTGELFF. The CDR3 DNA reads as TGCGCCAGCAGCCCAGTACCAGGGGCGGCGGGCACCGGGGAGCTGTTTTTT.